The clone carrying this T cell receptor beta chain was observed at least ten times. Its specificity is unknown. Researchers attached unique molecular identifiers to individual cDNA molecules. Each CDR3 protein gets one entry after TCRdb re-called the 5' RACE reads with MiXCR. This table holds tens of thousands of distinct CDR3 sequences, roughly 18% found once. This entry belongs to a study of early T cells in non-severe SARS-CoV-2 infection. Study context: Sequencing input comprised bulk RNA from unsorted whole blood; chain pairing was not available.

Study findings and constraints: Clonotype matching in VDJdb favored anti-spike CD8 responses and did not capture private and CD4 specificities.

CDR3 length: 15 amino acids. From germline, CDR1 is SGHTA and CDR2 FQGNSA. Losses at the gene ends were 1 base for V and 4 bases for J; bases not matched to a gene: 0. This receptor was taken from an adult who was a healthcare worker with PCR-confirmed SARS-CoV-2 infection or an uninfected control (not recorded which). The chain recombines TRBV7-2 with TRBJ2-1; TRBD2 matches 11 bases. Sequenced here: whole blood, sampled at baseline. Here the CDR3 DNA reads TGTGCCAGCAGCTTAGGACTAGCGGGGTACAATGAGCAGTTCTTC. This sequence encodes CASSLGLAGYNEQFF.